What follows are 8 T cell receptor beta chains derived from one specimen sequenced in a study of cytomegalovirus exposure and HLA in healthy donors. The study ran its PCR with 60 Vbeta and 13 Jbeta primers. Method: immunoSEQ multiplex PCR; TCRdb's copy keeps in-frame clones and lacks some. The sample has about 100,000 clones, roughly three quarters seen once; the top ten hold about 4.2%. The sequenced sample consisted of PBMCs. The receptors stem from a woman between 50 and 59 years old in good health and CMV-seropositive.

V and J are TRBV14 and TRBJ1-2, with D perhaps TRBD1 (6 bases). Deletions cut 4 bases from V and 5 bases from J, with 8 bases between. The germline V gene encodes CDR1 SGHDN and CDR2 FVKESK. This CDR3 region has 12 residues. The CDR3 DNA reads as TGTGCCAGCAGCCCAGGACAGTATGGCTACACCTTC. This encodes CASSPGQYGYTF.

The chain is built from TRBV7-8 and TRBJ1-1, with 7 bases aligning to TRBD1. J was trimmed by 1 base and V by 7 bases; bases with no gene match: 3. This CDR3 spans 13 amino acids. From germline, CDR1 is SGHVS and CDR2 FQNEAQ. Here the CDR3 DNA reads TGTGCCAGCAAGGGACAGTGGAACACTGAAGCTTTCTTT. This sequence encodes CASKGQWNTEAFF.

This sequence joins TRBV10-2 and TRBJ1-2; D gene ambiguous. CDR1 and CDR2 from the germline V gene are WSHSY and SAAADI. Between the trimmed V and J ends, which lost 4 bases and 5 bases, there was a span of 5 bases. The CDR3 runs 11 residues. The CDR3 sequence is CASSGTYGYTF. In DNA, the CDR3 is TGCGCCAGCAGTGGGACTTATGGCTACACCTTC.

The V call is TRBV19, the J call TRBJ2-5, with 7 bases that match TRBD2. The end of the DNA aligns better with TRBJ2-7, so the J call may be wrong. The V gene's germline CDR1 is LNHDA and CDR2 SQIVND (reference sequence). The CDR3 contains 14 residues. CDR3 in amino acids: CASSIGAGIREQYF. CDR3 bases: TGTGCCAGTAGTATAGGAGCGGGGATTCGCGAGCAGTACTTC.

The genes are TRBV7-2 and TRBJ2-2; 7 positions agree with TRBD1. The germline CDR1 and CDR2 sequences are SGHTA and FQGNSA. V lost 6 bases and J lost 12; bases outside the gene matches: 7. CDR3 length: 12 amino acids. The CDR3 DNA reads as TGTGCCAGCAGACTACAGGGGTTTAAGCTGTTTTTT. Translating gives CASRLQGFKLFF. Filled out from reference TRBV7-2 and TRBJ2-2, the complete variable domain reads GAGVSQSPSNKVTEKGKDVELRCDPISGHTALYWYRQSLGQGLEFLIYFQGNSAPDKSGLPSDRFSAERTGGSVSTLTIQRTQQEDSAVYLCASRLQGFKLFFGEGSRLTVL.

The chain carries TRBV2 and TRBJ1-2; D is uncertain. CDR1 is SNHLY, CDR2 FYNNEI, per germline. Trimming removed 8 bases from V and 13 bases from J, with 32 bases in between. The CDR3 is 16 residues long. The CDR3 DNA sequence: TGTGCCAGCGGCCCGGATACCGGGCCGAGTGCATATGCGGGCACCTTC. Its translation is CASGPDTGPSAYAGTF.

The V and J genes are TRBV27 and TRBJ1-5; unclear D gene. The germline gives CDR1 MNHEY, CDR2 SMNVEV (reference sequence). The ends were cut back, 2 bases at V and 11 bases at J, with 13 bases in the middle. The CDR3 is 13 residues long. The CDR3 DNA follows: TGTGCCAGCAGTTTAGAACCAGAATCAGCCCAGCATTTT. Translating gives CASSLEPESAQHF.

The chain recombines TRBV10-2 with TRBJ2-7; possible D gene TRBD1, 6 bases. V was clipped by 6 bases and J by 6 bases, with 12 bases between them. The CDR3 sequence is 12 residues long. Germline V CDR1 and CDR2: WSHSY, SAAADI. CDR3 protein: CASSQGQREQYF. The CDR3 DNA reads TGCGCCAGCAGCCAGGGACAACGCGAGCAGTACTTC.